Below are 4 T cell receptor beta chains sequenced from a single sample in a study of blood T cell repertoires in COVID-19. Repertoires were generated with immunoSEQ multiplex PCR, while TCRdb's copy carries only in-frame clones and drops some. The table shows tens of thousands of clones, with almost 95% occurring only once. The sample consisted of peripheral blood. Receptors originate from a middle-aged man with active COVID-19.

In its sample, this clone was seen once. The chain carries TRBV4-1 and TRBJ2-2, with D perhaps TRBD1 (6 bases). CDR1 MGHRA and CDR2 YSYEKL come from the germline V gene. This CDR3 is built from 22 residues. Trimming removed 0 bases from V and 2 bases from J, with 28 bases in between. The CDR3: CASSQEKTVRTPGQGNTGELFF. For the CDR3, the DNA is TGCGCCAGCAGCCAAGAGAAGACCGTCAGGACTCCGGGACAAGGCAACACCGGGGAGCTGTTTTTT.

The gene calls are TRBV5-6 and TRBJ1-1; D is uncertain. Trimming shortened V by 1 base and J by 2 bases, and 12 bases separated the two germline ends. Germline CDR1 and CDR2: SGHDT and YYEEEE. CDR3 length: 15 residues. The CDR3, as DNA: TGTGCCAGCAGCTTGAACCTAGCAAGAAACACTGAAGCTTTCTTT. Amino acids: CASSLNLARNTEAFF. The full variable domain, rest sourced from reference TRBV5-6 and TRBJ1-1, is DAGVTQSPTHLIKTRGQQVTLRCSPKSGHDTVSWYQQALGQGPQFIFQYYEEEERQRGNFPDRFSGHQFPNYSSELNVNALLLGDSALYLCASSLNLARNTEAFFGQGTRLTVV.

V is TRBV9 and J is TRBJ2-7, with 9 bases that match TRBD1. This CDR3 spans 14 amino acids. Trimming cost V 0 bases and J 3 bases; bases outside gene matches: 1. In germline, CDR1 is SGDLS, CDR2 YYNGEE. The CDR3: CASSVEGQGYEQYF. In nucleotides, the CDR3 is TGTGCCAGCAGCGTAGAGGGACAGGGCTACGAGCAGTACTTC.

The V and J genes are TRBV6-2 or TRBV6-3 and TRBJ1-3; D remains unclear. The CDR3 is 14 amino acids. In germline, CDR1 is MNHEY, CDR2 SVGEGT. V lost 6 bases, J lost 0 bases, and 9 bases lay in between. The CDR3 DNA reads as TGTGCCAGCAGCCTACGACTCTCTGGAAACACCATATATTTT. Translation: CASSLRLSGNTIYF.